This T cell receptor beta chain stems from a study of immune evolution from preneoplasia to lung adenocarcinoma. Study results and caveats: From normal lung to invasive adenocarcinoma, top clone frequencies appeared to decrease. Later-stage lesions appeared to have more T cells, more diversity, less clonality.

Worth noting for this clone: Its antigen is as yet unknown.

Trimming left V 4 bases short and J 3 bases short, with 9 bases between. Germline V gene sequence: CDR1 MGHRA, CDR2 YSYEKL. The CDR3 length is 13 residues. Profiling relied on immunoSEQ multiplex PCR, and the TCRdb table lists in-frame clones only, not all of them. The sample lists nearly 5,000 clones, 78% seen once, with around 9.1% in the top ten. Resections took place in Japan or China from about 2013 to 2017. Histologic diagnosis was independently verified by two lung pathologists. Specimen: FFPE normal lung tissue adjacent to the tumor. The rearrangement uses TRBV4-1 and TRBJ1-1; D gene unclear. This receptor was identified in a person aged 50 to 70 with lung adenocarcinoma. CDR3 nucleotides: TGCGCCAGCAGCCCAGAACTTTACACTGAAGCTTTCTTT. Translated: CASSPELYTEAFF.